This T cell receptor (beta chain) was retrieved from a study of monozygotic twins with inflammatory bowel disease. Study-wide points: Immunosuppressive treatment differences may have increased patient repertoire variability.

The CDR3 loop spans 14 amino acids. CDR1 and CDR2 from the germline V gene are MNHEY and SVGAGI. In regard to this clonotype: Its antigen remains unknown.

Following a re-call of the 5' RACE reads, TCRdb has one entry per CDR3 protein and lacks DNA. Its table records over 350,000 distinct CDR3 sequences. The chain has TRBV6-5 and TRBJ2-3. The sequence derives from a human donor with ulcerative colitis or Crohn's disease, or a healthy co-twin of an affected twin (not recorded which). Sequenced material: blood. CDR3 in amino acids: CASSYRTSRDTQYF.